One and the same sample provided the 24 T cell receptor beta chains below, sequenced in a study of shared clonotypes between healthy human individuals. Produced via immunoSEQ multiplex PCR; TCRdb's table is partial and in-frame only. The data hold about 2.4 million clones, with more than 85% observed a single time. Sequencing was performed on naive CD4+ T cells from PBMCs. Subset here: CD45RA+ positively selected. The origin of the receptors is a young man in good health. Some clones in this sample may be carry-over from other donors' samples.

As concerns this clone: The same CDR3 also results from other DNA sequences found in this sample. The chain has TRBV29-1 and TRBJ1-1; D may be TRBD1 (5 bases). V shed 6 bases and J shed 5 bases, with 13 bases lying between them. The CDR3 covers 12 residues. The germline V gene encodes CDR1 SQVTM and CDR2 ANQGSEA. This CDR3 reads CSVGQGWTEAFF. The CDR3 region has the DNA TGCAGCGTCGGGCAGGGTTGGACTGAAGCTTTCTTT.

The chain joins TRBV11-2 to TRBJ1-2; D unresolved. Trimming stripped 5 bases from V and 8 bases from J, with 12 bases between. This CDR3 region has 12 residues. From germline, CDR1 is SGHAT and CDR2 FQNNGV. In nucleotides, the CDR3 is TGTGCCAGCAGCGTGACCGGGGTCGGCTACACCTTC. Translating gives CASSVTGVGYTF. The complete variable domain, with remaining parts taken from reference TRBV11-2 and TRBJ1-2, reads EAGVAQSPRYKIIEKRQSVAFWCNPISGHATLYWYQQILGQGPKLLIQFQNNGVVDDSQLPKDRFSAERLKGVDSTLKIQPAKLEDSAVYLCASSVTGVGYTFGSGTRLTVV.

V gene TRBV28 combines with J gene TRBJ1-2; D is possibly TRBD1 (6 bases). The ends were cut back, 6 bases at V and 5 bases at J, with 19 bases in the middle. The CDR3 is 15 residues long. The germline V gene encodes CDR1 MDHEN and CDR2 SYDVKM. This CDR3 is CASSRPAGRGYGYTF. The CDR3 region has the DNA TGTGCCAGCAGCCGACCGGCAGGGAGGGGGTATGGCTACACCTTC.

The V gene is TRBV19, the J gene TRBJ2-1; TRBD2 aligns across 8 bases. The junction had 7 bases not matched to a gene; V was cut back by 1 base and J by 8 bases. This CDR3 region has 15 residues. The germline V gene encodes CDR1 LNHDA and CDR2 SQIVND (reference sequence). The DNA of the CDR3 is TGTGCCAGTAGTATAGGGGAAGCGGGAGCGGATGAGCAGTTCTTC. It codes for CASSIGEAGADEQFF.

This chain uses TRBV9 with TRBJ2-2, with D perhaps TRBD1 or TRBD2 (5 bases each). The CDR3 extends over 15 amino acids. V dropped 3 bases and J dropped 4 bases, with 13 bases sitting between them. The germline gives CDR1 SGDLS, CDR2 YYNGEE. The CDR3 sequence is CASSGERGSTGELFF. In DNA, the CDR3 is TGTGCCAGCAGCGGAGAGAGGGGATCCACCGGGGAGCTGTTTTTT.

The chain recombines TRBV9 with TRBJ1-2; D unclear. Germline CDR1 reads SGDLS; CDR2 reads YYNGEE. V was shortened by 2 bases and J by 3 bases, with 11 bases between the two germline ends. The CDR3 is 14 residues long. The CDR3 DNA sequence: TGTGCCAGCAGCGTTATGGGTAACGACTATGGCTACACCTTC. This encodes CASSVMGNDYGYTF. Full variable domain (remainder filled in from reference TRBV9 and TRBJ1-2): DSGVTQTPKHLITATGQRVTLRCSPRSGDLSVYWYQQSLDQGLQFLIQYYNGEERAKGNILERFSAQQFPDLHSELNLSSLELGDSALYFCASSVMGNDYGYTFGSGTRLTVV.

The chain carries TRBV7-9 and TRBJ2-4; 8 bases match TRBD2. This CDR3 is 18 amino acids long. V dropped 4 bases and J dropped 1; count of bases not matched to a gene: 12. CDR1 is SEHNR, CDR2 FQNEAQ, per germline (reference sequence). The CDR3 DNA follows: TGTGCCAGCAGCTCCCCGGGACTAGGCTTAATGGCCAAAAACATTCAGTACTTC. Its translation is CASSSPGLGLMAKNIQYF.

V usage is TRBV7-2 and J usage is TRBJ1-5, with a tentative D call TRBD1 (5 bases). Trimming took off 4 bases at V and 7 bases at J, with 14 bases between the two ends. Germline-derived CDR1 and CDR2 are SGHTA and FQGNSA. This CDR3 has 14 residues. CDR3 protein: CASSSRGASQPQHF. CDR3 DNA sequence: TGTGCCAGCAGCTCCCGGGGCGCCTCCCAGCCCCAGCATTTT.

The rearrangement joins TRBV6-5 to TRBJ2-1; D remains ambiguous. Germline CDR1 and CDR2: MNHEY and SVGAGI. The V end was cut by 6 bases, the J end by 6 bases, with 15 bases between. The CDR3 consists of 14 residues. The CDR3 nucleotides are TGTGCCAGCAGCCGACCCCTTGGGTCCAATGAGCAGTTCTTC. This encodes CASSRPLGSNEQFF.

The CDR3 nucleotides read TGTGCCAGCAGCTTAATCGGTGTCGATGAGCAGTTCTTC. Encoded protein: CASSLIGVDEQFF. This chain joins TRBV7-3 and TRBJ2-1; D gene unclear. The germline V and J ends were trimmed by 1 base and 8 bases, with 9 bases remaining between them. The CDR3 runs to 13 residues. The germline V gene encodes CDR1 SGHTA and CDR2 FQGTGA.

The chain employs TRBV25-1 and TRBJ2-5; D ambiguous. Germline CDR1 MGHDK, CDR2 SYGVNS. The CDR3 spans 15 residues. Trimming took off 5 bases at V and 5 bases at J, with 18 bases between the two ends. The CDR3, as DNA: TGTGCCAGCAGTTCCAGGCGCGATTTACCCGAGACCCAGTACTTC. Protein sequence: CASSSRRDLPETQYF.

V usage is TRBV6-1 and J usage is TRBJ2-2; 7 positions agree with TRBD1. Germline-derived CDR1 and CDR2 are MNHNS and SASEGT. This CDR3 spans 14 amino acids. The V gene end was trimmed by 4 bases and the J gene end by 2 bases; junction bases not matched to a gene: 1. CDR3 amino acids: CASSGDRNTGELFF. CDR3 nucleotide sequence: TGTGCCAGCAGTGGGGACAGAAACACCGGGGAGCTGTTTTTT.

The CDR3 region is CASSLRPAIATGELFF. CDR3 coding DNA: TGTGCCAGCAGCTTAAGGCCAGCCATTGCCACCGGGGAGCTGTTTTTT. The chain has TRBV7-2 and TRBJ2-2; D gene ambiguous. V was trimmed by 2 bases and J by 4 bases, leaving 14 bases between them. The germline V gene has CDR1 SGHTA and CDR2 FQGNSA. The CDR3 totals 16 residues.

Only one count was recorded for this clone. The chain couples TRBV7-9 to TRBJ2-7, with a weak D call TRBD1 (6 bases). Germline V gene lookup returns CDR1 SEHNR and CDR2 FQNEAQ (reference sequence). With 5 bases removed from V and 3 bases from J, the gap between germline ends came to 20 bases. The CDR3 is 16 amino acids. The CDR3 spells CASSQRDTAGGYEQYF. The CDR3 DNA follows: TGTGCCAGCAGCCAACGGGACACGGCGGGTGGCTACGAGCAGTACTTC. Looking up the rest from reference TRBV7-9 and TRBJ2-7 gives the full variable domain: DTGVSQNPRHKITKRGQNVTFRCDPISEHNRLYWYRQTLGQGPEFLTYFQNEAQLEKSRLLSDRFSAERPKGSFSTLEIQRTEQGDSAMYLCASSQRDTAGGYEQYFGPGTRLTVT.

This clone was detected only once. CDR3 loop: CASSLGDGRVDEQYF. In DNA form, the CDR3 reads TGCGCCAGCAGCTTGGGGGACGGGCGCGTCGACGAGCAGTACTTC. This chain links TRBV5-1 with TRBJ2-7, with D perhaps TRBD1 or TRBD2 (5 bases each). Trimming stripped 0 bases from V and 5 bases from J, with 15 bases between. From germline, CDR1 is SGHRS and CDR2 YFSETQ. CDR3 size: 15 residues.

This clone appeared a single time. The chain uses TRBV9 and TRBJ2-3; D might be TRBD1 or TRBD2, each matching 6 bases. This CDR3 spans 13 amino acids. In germline, CDR1 is SGDLS, CDR2 YYNGEE. V lost 3 bases to trimming and J lost 4 bases, with 9 bases between them. CDR3 nucleotide sequence: TGTGCCAGCAGCGGGGGGGCATCAGATACGCAGTATTTT. Translated: CASSGGASDTQYF. The variable domain in full, with the rest retrieved from reference TRBV9 and TRBJ2-3, is DSGVTQTPKHLITATGQRVTLRCSPRSGDLSVYWYQQSLDQGLQFLIQYYNGEERAKGNILERFSAQQFPDLHSELNLSSLELGDSALYFCASSGGASDTQYFGPGTRLTVL.

The chain is built from TRBV4-1 and TRBJ2-1; D perhaps matches TRBD2 (5 bases). Germline CDR1 and CDR2: MGHRA and YSYEKL. V lost 2 bases to trimming and J lost 13 bases, with 15 bases between them. CDR3 length equals 13 residues. Written as DNA, the CDR3 is TGCGCCAGCAGCCAACTGGAGGTGGGGAGCCAGTTCTTC. Translated, it gives CASSQLEVGSQFF.

The J gene is TRBJ2-3, the V gene TRBV6-1; D is undetermined. The CDR3 is 14 amino acids. The V gene lost 7 bases and the J gene lost 6 bases, with 17 bases spanning the gap. Germline V gene data show CDR1 as MNHNS and CDR2 as SASEGT. The CDR3 here is CASNIILPSDTQYF. Here the CDR3 DNA reads TGTGCCAGCAATATTATTTTGCCCTCCGATACGCAGTATTTT.

The rearrangement uses TRBV11-1 and TRBJ2-5; TRBD2 agrees at 8 bases. Trimming took 1 base from V and 4 from J; bases not matched to a gene: 8. Looked up from germline, CDR1 is SGHAT and CDR2 is FQDESV (reference sequence). This CDR3 spans 16 amino acids. This CDR3 reads CASSLGEGLVLETQYF. CDR3 in DNA: TGTGCCAGCAGCTTAGGCGAGGGACTAGTCCTAGAGACCCAGTACTTC.

This chain connects TRBV4-3 to TRBJ1-3; D perhaps matches TRBD1 (5 bases). Trimming left V 0 bases short and J 4 bases short, with 7 bases between. Germline V lookup: CDR1 LGHNA, CDR2 YSLEER. The CDR3 loop spans 14 amino acids. The CDR3 nucleotides are TGCGCCAGCAGCCAAGAGACAGTCGGAAACACCATATATTTT. Protein product: CASSQETVGNTIYF.

This clone appeared a single time. The genes are TRBV5-4 and TRBJ1-2; D perhaps matches TRBD1 (5 bases). Germline CDR1 reads SGHNT; CDR2 reads YYREEE (reference sequence). Trimming took 0 bases from V and 8 from J, leaving 11 bases between them. The CDR3 is 13 residues long. The CDR3 region has the DNA TGTGCCAGCAGCTTGGCCAGGGCGAGCGGCTACACCTTC. This translates into CASSLARASGYTF. The complete variable domain, with remaining parts taken from reference TRBV5-4 and TRBJ1-2, reads ETGVTQSPTHLIKTRGQQVTLRCSSQSGHNTVSWYQQALGQGPQFIFQYYREEENGRGNFPPRFSGLQFPNYSSELNVNALELDDSALYLCASSLARASGYTFGSGTRLTVV.

J is TRBJ1-1 and V is TRBV19; no definite D call. Germline V gene sequence: CDR1 LNHDA, CDR2 SQIVND (reference sequence). Deletions cut 10 bases from V and 8 bases from J, with 20 bases between. This CDR3 has 13 amino acids. CDR3 region: CATLVSARSEAFF. The CDR3 nucleotides are TGTGCCACCTTGGTTTCGGCCCGCAGCGAAGCTTTCTTT.

V gene TRBV5-1 combines with J gene TRBJ2-7, with TRBD2 identical over 10 bases. Per germline, CDR1 SGHRS and CDR2 YFSETQ. The ends lost 4 bases at V and 6 bases at J; junction bases unmatched: 10. The CDR3 totals 15 residues. The chain's CDR3 is CASSRVTSGIREQYF. The CDR3 DNA reads TGCGCCAGCAGCCGCGTTACTAGCGGGATACGCGAGCAGTACTTC.

J is TRBJ2-2 and V is TRBV29-1; D might be TRBD2 (6 bases). The CDR3 is 14 residues long. The germline CDR1 and CDR2 sequences are SQVTM and ANQGSEA. Deletions cut 6 bases from V and 5 bases from J, with 16 bases between. In DNA, the CDR3 is TGCAGCGTCAAGTGGGGGGTGCGGACCGGGGAGCTGTTTTTT. It specifies CSVKWGVRTGELFF.